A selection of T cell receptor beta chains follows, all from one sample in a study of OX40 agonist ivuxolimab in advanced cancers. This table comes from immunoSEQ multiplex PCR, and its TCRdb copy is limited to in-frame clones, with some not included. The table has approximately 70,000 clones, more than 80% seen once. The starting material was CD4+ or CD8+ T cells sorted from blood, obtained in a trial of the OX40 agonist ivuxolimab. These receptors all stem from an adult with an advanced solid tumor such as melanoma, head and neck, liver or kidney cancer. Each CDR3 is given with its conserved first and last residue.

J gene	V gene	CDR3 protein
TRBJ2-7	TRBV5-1	CASVLWAGQEGGEQYF
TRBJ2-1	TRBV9	CASSVEGGGGPVNEQFF
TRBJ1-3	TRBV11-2	CASSLDRDWASGNTIYF
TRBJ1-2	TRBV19	CASSIILGGNYGYTF
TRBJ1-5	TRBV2	CASSGDRANNQPQHF
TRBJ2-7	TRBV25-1	CASSEYGRAYEQYF
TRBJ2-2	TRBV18	CASSPLGPGTGELFF
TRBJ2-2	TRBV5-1	CASSNLGELFF
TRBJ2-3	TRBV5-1	CASSPRSGSTDTQYF
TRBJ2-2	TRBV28	CASINGGMRTGELFF
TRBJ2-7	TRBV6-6	CASTNGGGDGAYEQYF
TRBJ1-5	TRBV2	CAFRPEGNQPQHF
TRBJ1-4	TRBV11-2	CASSPEVRRDEKLFF
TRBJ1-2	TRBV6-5	CASNAGTYGYTF
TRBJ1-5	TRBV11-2	CASSPDRDLNQPQHF
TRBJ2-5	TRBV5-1	CASSLAGLARQETQYF
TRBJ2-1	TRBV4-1	CASRLESSYNEQFF